These 26 T cell receptor beta chains were sequenced from one sample in a study of human T cells and chemical hapten exposure. TCRdb redid the calling of the RACE reads with MiXCR, one entry per CDR3 protein. The table has about 290,000 distinct CDR3 sequences, roughly 7.4% seen once; the top ten hold 0.9% to 1.5%. Time point here: pre-sensitization, week 0. Treatment meaning: therapeutic diphenylcyclopropenone sensitization with weekly scalp DPC. The sequencing used whole blood, collected in connection with sensitization to the hapten diphenylcyclopropenone (DPC). The receptors here all came from a man younger than 35 with alopecia areata. Some clones in this sample may be carry-over from other donors' samples.

This clonotype was observed a few times. This chain links TRBV12-3 or TRBV12-4 with TRBJ2-3; D possibly corresponds to TRBD2 (7 bases). The CDR3 has 16 amino acids. V was cut by 7 bases and J by 1 base, with 18 bases left in between. Here the CDR3 DNA reads TGTGCCAGCACCCCGACGCGGGGGCCGGGCACAGATACGCAGTATTTT. Encoded protein: CASTPTRGPGTDTQYF.

This clonotype was observed at least ten times. V gene TRBV4-1 combines with J gene TRBJ2-7; no clear D gene. The germline V gene has CDR1 MGHRA and CDR2 YSYEKL. With 4 bases removed from V and 5 bases from J, the gap between germline ends came to 21 bases. The CDR3 length is 16 residues. This CDR3 reads CASSPHLAVGPNEQYF. CDR3 in DNA: TGCGCCAGCAGCCCGCACCTGGCGGTAGGGCCGAACGAGCAGTACTTC.

The chain joins TRBV4-3 to TRBJ1-2, with TRBD1 matching 7 bases. From germline, CDR1 is LGHNA and CDR2 YSLEER. With 4 bases clipped from V and 8 bases from J, the junction kept 7 bases outside the gene matches. The CDR3 totals 13 residues. In nucleotides, the CDR3 is TGCGCCAGCAGCCGAGAGGGGGCGCACGGCTACACCTTC. Residues: CASSREGAHGYTF.

This clonotype turned up a few times. This chain uses TRBV6-6 with TRBJ1-4, with D unresolved. Germline V CDR1 and CDR2: MNHNY, SVGAGI (reference sequence). This CDR3 comprises 15 residues. V lost 7 bases to trimming and J lost 6 bases, with 18 bases between them. CDR3 in amino acids: CASNPVGIPDEKLFF. In DNA, the CDR3 is TGTGCCAGCAACCCGGTAGGGATCCCGGATGAAAAACTGTTTTTT.

The chain couples TRBV7-9 to TRBJ2-5; D is perhaps TRBD1 or TRBD2 (6 bases each). Looked up from germline, CDR1 is SEHNR and CDR2 is FQNEAQ (reference sequence). The CDR3 has 15 amino acids. Trimming took 7 bases from V and 1 from J, leaving 16 bases between them. The CDR3 loop is CASTYPGAAQETQYF. The DNA of the CDR3 is TGTGCCAGCACCTACCCGGGGGCAGCCCAAGAGACCCAGTACTTC.

This clonotype was found a few times. This chain links TRBV29-1 with TRBJ2-3; perhaps TRBD2 as D (5 bases). The CDR3 is 15 amino acids. The germline V and J ends were trimmed by 4 bases and 1 base, with 15 bases remaining between them. In germline, CDR1 is SQVTM, CDR2 ANQGSEA. DNA for the CDR3: TGCAGCGTTGGAAGGAGGTTTAGGGGCACAGATACGCAGTATTTT. Translated, it gives CSVGRRFRGTDTQYF.

This clonotype occurred many times. The chain links TRBV12-3 or TRBV12-4 to TRBJ2-3; the match to TRBD2 covers 12 bases. CDR3 length: 14 amino acids. V dropped 10 bases and J dropped 10; count of bases not matched to a gene: 12. The CDR3 region has the DNA TGTGCCACCCTTCCTAGCGGGGGGGCGGTGGCGCAGTATTTT. Its protein product is CATLPSGGAVAQYF.

J is TRBJ1-2 and V is TRBV7-2, with a possible D match to TRBD1 (5 bases). This CDR3 is 15 amino acids long. CDR1 and CDR2 (germline): SGHTA, FQGNSA. The V end was cut by 6 bases, the J end by 4 bases, with 18 bases between. The CDR3 bases are TGTGCCAGCAGAAGGATGAGGGGACTTATCTATGGCTACACCTTC. Translated, it gives CASRRMRGLIYGYTF. The full variable domain, in which reference TRBV7-2 and TRBJ1-2 provide the parts outside the CDR3, is GAGVSQSPSNKVTEKGKDVELRCDPISGHTALYWYRQSLGQGLEFLIYFQGNSAPDKSGLPSDRFSAERTGGSVSTLTIQRTQQEDSAVYLCASRRMRGLIYGYTFGSGTRLTVV.

The CDR3, as DNA: TGTGCCAGCCGGTCCATAAGTTTAACGGGCCAGTACTTC. Protein sequence: CASRSISLTGQYF. The chain has TRBV6-5 and TRBJ2-7; D remains unclear. CDR1 and CDR2 from the germline V gene are MNHEY and SVGAGI. V lost 8 bases, J lost 10 bases, and 21 bases lay in between. The CDR3 spans 13 residues.

A few counts support this clonotype. The genes are TRBV6-1 and TRBJ2-2; tentatively, D is TRBD1 or TRBD2 (5 bases each). The germline gives CDR1 MNHNS, CDR2 SASEGT. The CDR3 sequence is 17 residues long. V lost 0 bases and J 2 bases, leaving 13 bases between the germline ends. CDR3 residues: CASSEASMGENTGELFF. CDR3 bases: TGTGCCAGCAGTGAAGCGTCCATGGGGGAAAACACCGGGGAGCTGTTTTTT.

The chain is built from TRBV6-1 and TRBJ1-5; no reliable D call. With 8 bases removed from V and 0 bases from J, the gap between germline ends came to 8 bases. CDR3 length: 13 amino acids. CDR1 and CDR2 (germline): MNHNS, SASEGT. The CDR3: CASCRYSNQPQHF. CDR3 nucleotides: TGTGCCAGCTGTAGATATAGCAATCAGCCCCAGCATTTT.

This clonotype was seen a handful of times. J is TRBJ2-5 and V is TRBV4-3, with 11 nucleotides matching TRBD2. V lost 4 bases and J lost 2; bases outside the gene matches: 6. CDR1 and CDR2 (germline): LGHNA, YSLEER. The CDR3 totals 16 residues. This CDR3 reads CASSRLLAGEQETQYF. For the CDR3, the DNA is TGCGCCAGCAGCCGCTTACTAGCGGGGGAACAAGAGACCCAGTACTTC.

In its sample, this clonotype was seen many times. The chain recombines TRBV4-1 with TRBJ2-7; 7 nucleotides line up with TRBD2. Germline V gene data show CDR1 as MGHRA and CDR2 as YSYEKL. CDR3 length: 15 residues. V gave up 1 base and J gave up 4 bases; unmatched junction bases: 7. The chain's CDR3 is CASSQVVLAVYEQYF. CDR3 coding DNA: TGCGCCAGCAGCCAAGTTGTGCTAGCGGTGTACGAGCAGTACTTC.

The V and J genes are TRBV20-1 and TRBJ2-3; 11 bases agree with TRBD2. CDR3 size: 19 residues. V lost 1 base and J lost 2; bases outside the gene matches: 14. CDR1 and CDR2 (germline): DFQATT, SNEGSKA (reference sequence). The CDR3 reads CSARGGQGLAVGPTDTQYF. CDR3 nucleotide sequence: TGCAGTGCTAGAGGGGGACAGGGACTAGCGGTGGGACCCACAGATACGCAGTATTTT.

This clonotype appeared a few times. V and J are TRBV5-6 and TRBJ2-1; D unresolved. The length of the CDR3 is 13 residues. Looked up from germline, CDR1 is SGHDT and CDR2 is YYEEEE. V was clipped by 0 bases and J by 8 bases, with 9 bases between them. The CDR3 protein is CASSLGAGDEQFF. CDR3 nucleotides: TGTGCCAGCAGCTTGGGGGCAGGCGATGAGCAGTTCTTC.

This chain uses TRBV29-1 with TRBJ2-3, with 7 bases aligning to TRBD1. V lost 1 base to trimming and J lost 5 bases; unmatched junction nucleotides: 6. The CDR3 covers 14 residues. CDR1 and CDR2 from the germline V gene are SQVTM and ANQGSEA. This chain's CDR3 is CSVEATGLGDTQYF. In nucleotides, the CDR3 is TGCAGCGTTGAAGCGACAGGGCTCGGAGATACGCAGTATTTT.

This clonotype was seen more than once but under ten times. V usage is TRBV5-1 and J usage is TRBJ1-1; D may be TRBD1 (5 bases). The CDR3 length is 15 residues. With 4 bases removed from V and 0 bases from J, the gap between germline ends came to 13 bases. CDR1 and CDR2 (germline): SGHRS, YFSETQ. In nucleotides, the CDR3 is TGCGCCAGCAGCCCGCGGACGGACATGAACACTGAAGCTTTCTTT. Translation gives CASSPRTDMNTEAFF.

This CDR3 is CASSLSGTKMQYV. Here the CDR3 DNA reads TGTGCCAGCAGCCTGTCCGGGACGAAGATGCAGTACGTC. The rearrangement joins TRBV6-2 or TRBV6-3 to TRBJ2-7; perhaps D is TRBD1 or TRBD2 (5 bases each). V was trimmed by 6 bases and J by 9 bases, leaving 18 bases between them. Germline V gives CDR1 MNHEY, CDR2 SVGEGT. This CDR3 region has 13 residues.

This chain links TRBV10-3 with TRBJ2-2, with D uncertain. CDR1 ENHRY and CDR2 SYGVKD come from the germline V gene. V shed 7 bases and J shed 3 bases, with 12 bases lying between them. CDR3 length: 14 amino acids. The CDR3 nucleotides are TGTGCCATCACGCGTGCAGTCGACACCGGGGAGCTGTTTTTT. Its protein is CAITRAVDTGELFF.

Of note for this clonotype: At one boundary the junction diverges from the germline segment, which might be a read error. The V and J genes are TRBV29-1 and TRBJ2-7, with TRBD1 identical over 9 bases. This CDR3 comprises 14 residues. Per the germline V gene, CDR1 is SQVTM and CDR2 is ANQGSEA. The CDR3 DNA reads TGCAGCGTTGTTACAGGGGGCGCGGGTTACGAGCAGTGCTTC. Protein sequence: CSVVTGGAGYEQCF.

This clonotype was seen many times. This chain links TRBV6-2 or TRBV6-3 with TRBJ1-5; D remains unclear. Trimming removed 0 bases from V and 2 bases from J, with 8 bases in between. The CDR3 runs to 15 residues. Germline loops: CDR1 MNHEY, CDR2 SVGEGT. CDR3 region: CASSYSSKGNQPQHF. CDR3 nucleotide sequence: TGTGCCAGCAGTTACTCTTCGAAAGGCAATCAGCCCCAGCATTTT.

The chain couples TRBV12-3 or TRBV12-4 to TRBJ2-4; D is ambiguous. V was pared by 7 bases and J by 5 bases, with 21 bases between. The CDR3 contains 16 residues. CDR3 sequence (DNA): TGTGCCAGCACCCCGCCCCGGCCCTTCCCCCAAAACATTCAGTACTTC. Translation: CASTPPRPFPQNIQYF.

This clonotype has ten or more counts. The rearrangement uses TRBV7-2 and TRBJ1-2, with D unclear. V was trimmed by 4 bases and J by 8 bases, leaving 17 bases between them. CDR1 and CDR2 (germline): SGHTA, FQGNSA. This CDR3 region has 14 residues. CDR3 in DNA: TGTGCCAGCAGCTCGTATTGGGGAGGAGGCGGCTACACCTTC. Encoded protein: CASSSYWGGGGYTF.

The V call is TRBV29-1, the J call TRBJ1-1; a weak D match, TRBD1 (5 bases). The CDR3 covers 12 residues. The V end was cut by 4 bases, the J end by 0 bases, with 6 bases between. Germline V CDR1 and CDR2: SQVTM, ANQGSEA. DNA of the CDR3: TGCAGCGTTGGGGGCATGAACACTGAAGCTTTCTTT. This codes for CSVGGMNTEAFF.

Ten or more counts support this clonotype. V usage is TRBV6-1 and J usage is TRBJ2-5; D gene unclear. The CDR3 runs to 13 residues. Germline assignment: CDR1 MNHNS and CDR2 SASEGT. V was trimmed by 6 bases and J by 5 bases, leaving 13 bases between them. CDR3 in amino acids: CASRPLGLETQYF. DNA for the CDR3: TGTGCCAGCAGACCCCTCGGCTTGGAGACCCAGTACTTC.

This clonotype was recorded once. With a much larger clone just one base away, this may be a read error. The chain carries TRBV5-8 and TRBJ2-6, with D unclear. Germline CDR1 is SGHTS and CDR2 is YDEGEE. There are 16 residues in the CDR3. Trimming took off 4 bases at V and 0 bases at J, with 11 bases between the two ends. The chain's CDR3 is CASSQGPRSGANVLTF. The DNA for the CDR3 is TGTGCCAGCAGCCAAGGGCCGCGCTCTGGGGCCAACGTCCTGACTTTC.